The next 18 T cell receptor beta chains were all read from a single sample in a study of patients and donors after allogeneic stem cell transplantation. TCRdb re-called the RT-PCR reads through MiXCR, storing one row per CDR3 protein. In the table there are fewer than 250,000 distinct CDR3 sequences, 14% of which are singletons. Source material: blood, either unsorted or a sorted T cell fraction (not recorded which). The receptors originated from a human donor who was either an allogeneic HSCT recipient or a stem cell or donor lymphocyte infusion donor (not recorded which). It is not recorded whose cells these are; they may come from a transplant donor.

This clonotype appeared many times. The V gene is TRBV20-1, the J gene TRBJ2-5; tentatively, D is TRBD2 (7 bases). V gave up 5 bases and J gave up 3 bases, with 22 bases separating them. Germline V CDR1 and CDR2: DFQATT, SNEGSKA (reference sequence). The CDR3 has 16 amino acids. The CDR3, as DNA: TGCAGTGCTCGAGGGGGAGCAAGCGGGGTGGAAGAGACCCAGTACTTC. Amino acid sequence: CSARGGASGVEETQYF.

This clonotype came up a few times. This chain joins TRBV20-1 and TRBJ2-1; D possibly uses TRBD1 or TRBD2 (6 bases each). CDR1 DFQATT and CDR2 SNEGSKA come from the germline V gene (reference sequence). Deletions cut 6 bases from V and 4 bases from J, with 19 bases between. The CDR3 is made up of 15 amino acids. CDR3 residues: CSAPVLTGRYNEQFF. The DNA of the CDR3 is TGCAGTGCCCCGGTTTTAACAGGGAGGTACAATGAGCAGTTCTTC.

In this sample, this clonotype turned up many times. V gene TRBV12-3 or TRBV12-4 combines with J gene TRBJ2-5, with 11 bases lining up with TRBD2. J gave up 4 bases and V 3 bases, and 7 bases lay outside the gene matches. This CDR3 comprises 16 residues. CDR3 loop: CASSFEASGRTETQYF. As DNA, the CDR3 is TGTGCCAGCAGTTTTGAGGCTAGCGGGAGGACAGAGACCCAGTACTTC.

The V call is TRBV6-5, the J call TRBJ1-1; D might be TRBD1 (5 bases). Deletions cut 2 bases from V and 7 bases from J, with 17 bases between. Germline V CDR1 and CDR2: MNHEY, SVGAGI. CDR3 length equals 15 residues. The CDR3 spells CASSYHRWGAGEAFF. CDR3 in DNA: TGTGCCAGCAGTTACCACCGATGGGGCGCCGGTGAAGCTTTCTTT.

The sample holds many counts of this clonotype. The chain has TRBV6-1 and TRBJ2-2, with 8 bases that match TRBD1. This CDR3 contains 15 residues. Germline loops: CDR1 MNHNS, CDR2 SASEGT. After removal of 7 bases from V and 3 bases from J, the junction contained 7 bases not matched to a gene. The CDR3 DNA is TGTGCCAGCACCCGGACAGGGATGGACACCGGGGAGCTGTTTTTT. Protein: CASTRTGMDTGELFF.

By proportion, this clonotype is medium-sized (0.01 to 0.1%). The chain has TRBV12-3 or TRBV12-4 and TRBJ1-2, with TRBD1 identical over 8 bases. V gave up 5 bases and J gave up 9 bases; unmatched junction bases: 8. The CDR3 runs to 13 residues. The CDR3 protein is CASSATGGRSYTF. CDR3 nucleotides: TGTGCCAGCAGTGCCACAGGGGGACGGAGCTACACCTTC.

The CDR3: CSALQGAKEPRTQYF. In DNA, the CDR3 is TGCAGTGCTCTACAGGGGGCGAAGGAGCCCCGGACCCAGTACTTC. The chain combines TRBV20-1 with TRBJ2-5, with 9 bases matching TRBD1. With 5 bases clipped from V and 7 bases from J, the junction kept 14 bases outside the gene matches. Germline lookup yields CDR1 DFQATT and CDR2 SNEGSKA (reference sequence). The CDR3 length is 15 residues.

This clonotype was counted ten times or more. The chain has TRBV7-2 and TRBJ2-7; 8 positions agree with TRBD2. Trimming took 6 bases from V and 3 from J; bases not matched to a gene: 10. CDR1 and CDR2 (germline): SGHTA, FQGNSA. This CDR3 has 15 amino acids. The CDR3 protein is CASSQKAGGVYEQYF. DNA for the CDR3: TGTGCCAGCAGTCAAAAGGCCGGGGGGGTCTACGAGCAGTACTTC.

This clonotype showed up many times. This sequence joins TRBV4-2 and TRBJ2-3; 10 bases map to TRBD2. CDR1 and CDR2 (germline): LGHNA, YNFKEQ. Trimming removed 1 base from V and 4 bases from J; junction bases left unmatched: 5. The CDR3 sequence is 16 residues long. The CDR3 region is CASSQAQSGGADTQYF. In DNA form, the CDR3 reads TGTGCCAGCAGCCAAGCCCAAAGCGGGGGGGCAGATACGCAGTATTTT.

This clonotype was seen a few times. This rearrangement joins TRBV19 to TRBJ2-7, with D possibly being TRBD1 (6 bases). The germline gives CDR1 LNHDA, CDR2 SQIVND (reference sequence). V gave up 5 bases and J gave up 4 bases, with 15 bases separating them. The CDR3 runs to 14 residues. CDR3 loop: CASSAGTQGYEQYF. The CDR3 DNA follows: TGTGCCAGTAGTGCCGGGACCCAGGGGTACGAGCAGTACTTC.

This clonotype has just a few counts. The chain combines TRBV7-2 with TRBJ2-3; 12 bases align to TRBD2. Per the germline V gene, CDR1 is SGHTA and CDR2 is FQGNSA. Unmatched junction bases numbered 5, after V lost 1 base and J lost 3 bases. This CDR3 has 17 residues. As DNA, the CDR3 is TGTGCCAGCAGCTTAGACCTAGCGGGGGGGCAGACAGATACGCAGTATTTT. Amino acid sequence: CASSLDLAGGQTDTQYF. The variable domain in full, with the rest retrieved from reference TRBV7-2 and TRBJ2-3, is GAGVSQSPSNKVTEKGKDVELRCDPISGHTALYWYRQSLGQGLEFLIYFQGNSAPDKSGLPSDRFSAERTGGSVSTLTIQRTQQEDSAVYLCASSLDLAGGQTDTQYFGPGTRLTVL.

This clonotype was seen a few times. The genes are TRBV29-1 and TRBJ1-2; TRBD1 matches at 7 bases. Germline V gene data show CDR1 as SQVTM and CDR2 as ANQGSEA. Germline trimming cut 4 bases from V and 4 bases from J; bases unmatched to any gene: 6. The CDR3 is made up of 13 amino acids. CDR3 region: CSVVWTGLYGYTF. DNA for the CDR3: TGCAGCGTTGTTTGGACAGGCCTCTATGGCTACACCTTC.

This clonotype occurred many times. V gene TRBV27 combines with J gene TRBJ1-5, with D hard to call. Germline CDR1 reads MNHEY; CDR2 reads SMNVEV (reference sequence). Trimming removed 4 bases from V and 0 bases from J, with 4 bases in between. The CDR3 sequence is 13 residues long. Written as DNA, the CDR3 is TGTGCCAGCAGTTCCCGTAGCAATCAGCCCCAGCATTTT. Protein sequence: CASSSRSNQPQHF.

This clonotype was counted only a few times. The chain carries TRBV6-1 and TRBJ2-2; D not resolved. The V and J ends lost 0 bases and 6 bases respectively, with 5 bases between them. The CDR3 loop spans 13 amino acids. Germline V gives CDR1 MNHNS, CDR2 SASEGT. CDR3 DNA: TGTGCCAGCAGTGAAGCCTCCCCCGGGGAGCTGTTTTTT. This encodes CASSEASPGELFF.

This clonotype was observed a few times. The V gene is TRBV5-6, the J gene TRBJ1-4, with D possibly matching TRBD1 (5 bases). This CDR3 has 15 amino acids. Trimming removed 0 bases at V and 5 bases at J, with 11 bases between. Germline-derived CDR1 and CDR2 are SGHDT and YYEEEE. Here the CDR3 reads CASSLEQGLNEKLFF. CDR3 nucleotides: TGTGCCAGCAGCTTGGAGCAGGGTTTGAATGAAAAACTGTTTTTT.

Many counts were recorded for this clonotype. This chain connects TRBV6-1 to TRBJ2-3, with TRBD2 matching over 7 bases. V was clipped by 3 bases and J by 5 bases; unmatched bases: 5. Per germline, CDR1 MNHNS and CDR2 SASEGT. The CDR3 sequence is 14 residues long. The CDR3 is CASSDWGGGDTQYF. The DNA of the CDR3 is TGTGCCAGCAGTGACTGGGGGGGTGGAGATACGCAGTATTTT.

Ten or more counts support this clonotype. The chain carries TRBV7-3 and TRBJ2-2; D unresolved. The CDR3 is 13 amino acids. The V end was cut by 5 bases, the J end by 3 bases, with 7 bases between. Germline CDR1 reads SGHTA; CDR2 reads FQGTGA. The CDR3 bases are TGTGCCAGCAGCGAGAGCTACACCGGGGAGCTGTTTTTT. Amino acid sequence: CASSESYTGELFF.

This clonotype was found many times. Written as DNA, the CDR3 is TGTGCCAGCAGCTCTGAGGGGACACAAGTCTCTGGGGCCAACGTCCTGACTTTC. Translated, it gives CASSSEGTQVSGANVLTF. The chain recombines TRBV11-1 with TRBJ2-6, with D perhaps matching TRBD1 (6 bases). Deletions cut 4 bases from V and 0 bases from J, with 16 bases between. Looked up from germline, CDR1 is SGHAT and CDR2 is FQDESV (reference sequence). The CDR3 loop spans 18 amino acids.